This T cell receptor beta chain appears in the sequencing data of a study of blood T cell repertoires in COVID-19. TCRdb's table, derived via immunoSEQ multiplex PCR, lists solely in-frame clones and lacks some. The data hold some 100,000 clones, with around 81% observed a single time. Germline V lookup: CDR1 SEHNR, CDR2 FQNEAQ (reference sequence). V dropped 1 base and J dropped 3 bases, with 13 bases sitting between them. The CDR3 spans 15 residues. This receptor was identified in a woman in her 70s with active or convalescent COVID-19. This rearrangement joins TRBV7-9 to TRBJ2-7; tentatively, D is TRBD1 (6 bases). Source material: peripheral blood. The CDR3 DNA reads TGTGCCAGCAGCTTAGGAGCAGGGGTCAGCTACGAGCAGTACTTC. This translates into CASSLGAGVSYEQYF.